The 28 T cell receptor beta chains listed next were all sequenced from one sample in a study of cytomegalovirus exposure and HLA in healthy donors. Researchers ran the PCR with 60 Vbeta and 13 Jbeta primers. Sequencing used immunoSEQ multiplex PCR; TCRdb keeps in-frame clones, though not all of them. Of roughly 34,000 clones listed, approximately 67% are singletons. What was sequenced was PBMCs. All receptors come from a man in his forties or fifties in good health and CMV-seropositive.

The genes are TRBV6-6 and TRBJ1-2, with 7 bases aligning to TRBD1. Germline trimming cut 3 bases from V and 0 bases from J; bases unmatched to any gene: 7. The length of the CDR3 is 16 residues. The germline V gene has CDR1 MNHNY and CDR2 SVGAGI (reference sequence). CDR3 nucleotides: TGTGCCAGCAGTTATTCCCGGGACAGTTCTAACTATGGCTACACCTTC. Translation gives CASSYSRDSSNYGYTF.

The chain combines TRBV19 with TRBJ2-7; 15 nucleotides align to TRBD2. Germline V CDR1 and CDR2: LNHDA, SQIVND (reference sequence). The CDR3 length is 16 residues. The J segment lost 0 bases and the V segment lost 9 bases, leaving 6 bases of the junction unmatched. Here the CDR3 DNA reads TGTGCCAGCCGGACTAGCGGGGGGGCAGGCTCCTACGAGCAGTACTTC. Its protein is CASRTSGGAGSYEQYF.

In its sample, this clone was seen a few times. The chain uses TRBV5-1 and TRBJ2-6; D remains ambiguous. The germline V gene encodes CDR1 SGHRS and CDR2 YFSETQ. The CDR3 runs to 18 residues. V lost 1 base and J lost 4, with 18 bases in between. Here the CDR3 DNA reads TGCGCCAGCAGCTTGAATCCCCGTTCTATTTCCGGGGCCAACGTCCTGACTTTC. Translation gives CASSLNPRSISGANVLTF. Using reference TRBV5-1 and TRBJ2-6 for the parts outside the CDR3, the full variable domain is KAGVTQTPRYLIKTRGQQVTLSCSPISGHRSVSWYQQTPGQGLQFLFEYFSETQRNKGNFPGRFSGRQFSNSRSEMNVSTLELGDSALYLCASSLNPRSISGANVLTFGAGSRLTVL.

This rearrangement joins TRBV6-5 to TRBJ1-5, with TRBD1 matching 11 bases. V shed 5 bases, J shed 6 bases, and the junction held 6 bases outside the gene matches. Germline V gene data show CDR1 as MNHEY and CDR2 as SVGAGI. The CDR3 extends over 15 amino acids. For the CDR3, the DNA is TGTGCCAGCAGTCTCGGCGGGACAGGGGGTCAGCCCCAGCATTTT. Protein sequence: CASSLGGTGGQPQHF.

The chain links TRBV7-9 to TRBJ2-1; 9 bases align to TRBD2. This CDR3 has 16 residues. The V gene end was trimmed by 2 bases and the J gene end by 0 bases; junction bases not matched to a gene: 2. Germline lookup yields CDR1 SEHNR and CDR2 FQNEAQ (reference sequence). The CDR3 nucleotides are TGTGCCAGCAGCTTACCTAGCGGGGCCTCCTACAATGAGCAGTTCTTC. Protein: CASSLPSGASYNEQFF.

The V gene is TRBV2, the J gene TRBJ1-1; 9 nucleotides agree with TRBD1. Germline-derived CDR1 and CDR2 are SNHLY and FYNNEI. CDR3 size: 14 residues. After removal of 5 bases from V and 4 bases from J, the junction contained 5 bases not matched to a gene. The CDR3 reads CASSQGQGGTEAFF. The CDR3 DNA follows: TGTGCCAGCAGTCAGGGACAGGGAGGCACTGAAGCTTTCTTT.

This chain uses TRBV5-6 with TRBJ2-5, with a weak D call TRBD2 (5 bases). The germline gives CDR1 SGHDT, CDR2 YYEEEE. The CDR3 is 14 amino acids. V was trimmed by 1 base and J by 5 bases, leaving 12 bases between them. DNA for the CDR3: TGTGCCAGCAGCTTGTACGGGGAACGGGAGACCCAGTACTTC. Its protein product is CASSLYGERETQYF.

Only one count was recorded for this clone. V usage is TRBV18 and J usage is TRBJ1-3; D call uncertain. The CDR3 is 15 residues long. Looked up from germline, CDR1 is KGHSH and CDR2 is LQKENI. Deletions cut 2 bases from V and 0 bases from J, with 8 bases between. Written as DNA, the CDR3 is TGTGCCAGCTCACCAGCACAGAGCTCTGGAAACACCATATATTTT. It specifies CASSPAQSSGNTIYF.

V usage is TRBV11-1 and J usage is TRBJ2-1; TRBD2 matches 10 bases. V shed 3 bases and J 9 bases; nucleotides not matched to a gene: 11. Germline V gives CDR1 SGHAT, CDR2 FQDESV (reference sequence). The CDR3 contains 16 residues. The CDR3 is CASSFPTAGGSLEQFF. As DNA, the CDR3 is TGTGCCAGCAGCTTCCCCACAGCGGGGGGGTCCCTTGAGCAGTTCTTC.

The chain uses TRBV6-1 and TRBJ2-1; 8 nucleotides line up with TRBD1. The germline gives CDR1 MNHNS, CDR2 SASEGT. The CDR3 loop spans 14 amino acids. Losses at the gene ends were 6 bases for V and 6 bases for J; bases not matched to a gene: 7. In DNA, the CDR3 is TGTGCCAGCAGGGGGCAGGGGGCGATCAATGAGCAGTTCTTC. This gives the protein CASRGQGAINEQFF.

J is TRBJ1-1 and V is TRBV14; no definite D call. Germline CDR1 and CDR2: SGHDN and FVKESK. The V and J ends lost 1 base and 0 bases respectively, with 18 bases between them. The CDR3 totals 18 residues. CDR3 in amino acids: CASSQGGRGLVMNTEAFF. DNA for the CDR3: TGTGCCAGCAGCCAAGGAGGGAGAGGCCTTGTCATGAACACTGAAGCTTTCTTT. The whole variable domain, filled in from reference TRBV14 and TRBJ1-1, reads EAGVTQFPSHSVIEKGQTVTLRCDPISGHDNLYWYRRVMGKEIKFLLHFVKESKQDESGMPNNRFLAERTGGTYSTLKVQPAELEDSGVYFCASSQGGRGLVMNTEAFFGQGTRLTVV.

This sequence joins TRBV28 and TRBJ2-4; D may be TRBD2 (6 bases). The CDR3 runs to 12 residues. Germline assignment: CDR1 MDHEN and CDR2 SYDVKM. With 8 bases removed from V and 1 base from J, the gap between germline ends came to 6 bases. The CDR3 DNA reads TGTGCCAGCGGGGGGGCCAAAAACATTCAGTACTTC. Protein product: CASGGAKNIQYF. Drawing the rest from reference TRBV28 and TRBJ2-4, the complete variable domain is DVKVTQSSRYLVKRTGEKVFLECVQDMDHENMFWYRQDPGLGLRLIYFSYDVKMKEKGDIPEGYSVSREKKERFSLILESASTNQTSMYLCASGGAKNIQYFGAGTRLSVL.

The table lists this clone with a count of one. V usage is TRBV5-6 and J usage is TRBJ1-2; no firm D call. Germline loops: CDR1 SGHDT, CDR2 YYEEEE. V lost 4 bases, J lost 0 bases, and 10 bases lay in between. CDR3 length: 14 residues. Written as DNA, the CDR3 is TGTGCCAGCAGCCCGCGTGAATCTAACTATGGCTACACCTTC. This translates into CASSPRESNYGYTF.

The chain links TRBV9 to TRBJ2-1, with D possibly being TRBD2 (5 bases). CDR3 size: 14 residues. CDR1 and CDR2 from the germline V gene are SGDLS and YYNGEE. Trimming removed 0 bases from V and 6 bases from J, with 10 bases in between. The CDR3 region has the DNA TGTGCCAGCAGCGTAGTGGGAGCCCGCAATGAGCAGTTCTTC. This translates into CASSVVGARNEQFF.

This clone was seen a handful of times. This chain's CDR3 is CASSYRDRDYGYTF. The CDR3 bases are TGTGCCAGCAGCTACCGGGACAGAGACTATGGCTACACCTTC. V gene TRBV11-2 combines with J gene TRBJ1-2; TRBD1 matches at 7 bases. The CDR3 totals 14 residues. Germline trimming cut 4 bases from V and 3 bases from J; bases unmatched to any gene: 5. CDR1 and CDR2 (germline): SGHAT, FQNNGV.

This clone was counted between two and nine times. J is TRBJ2-7 and V is TRBV11-1; 8 bases are a match to TRBD1. CDR3 size: 13 residues. Trimming at V came to 5 bases and at J to 3 bases, leaving 3 bases not matched to a gene. CDR1 and CDR2 (germline): SGHAT, FQDESV (reference sequence). CDR3 in DNA: TGTGCCAGCAGCCTCGACAGGGGCTACGAGCAGTACTTC. This translates into CASSLDRGYEQYF.

The rearrangement joins TRBV5-6 to TRBJ2-5; no definite D call. Between the trimmed V and J ends, which lost 2 bases and 7 bases, there was a span of 6 bases. CDR3 length: 11 amino acids. Germline lookup yields CDR1 SGHDT and CDR2 YYEEEE. The CDR3 sequence: CASSLSATQYF. The CDR3 DNA follows: TGTGCCAGCAGCTTAAGCGCGACCCAGTACTTC.

This chain links TRBV9 with TRBJ2-2; 7 bases line up with TRBD1. The CDR3 length is 14 residues. Germline-derived CDR1 and CDR2 are SGDLS and YYNGEE. J was trimmed by 5 bases and V by 4 bases; bases with no gene match: 5. The DNA for the CDR3 is TGTGCCAGCAGCCTACTCAGGGGGACCGGGGAGCTGTTTTTT. Residues: CASSLLRGTGELFF.

J is TRBJ2-7 and V is TRBV6-6, with a possible D match to TRBD1 (5 bases). The CDR3 spans 14 residues. The germline CDR1 and CDR2 sequences are MNHNY and SVGAGI (reference sequence). The ends were cut back, 7 bases at V and 0 bases at J, with 13 bases in the middle. CDR3 coding DNA: TGTGCCAGCAATCCAGGGTACCTCTCCTACGAGCAGTACTTC. It is translated as CASNPGYLSYEQYF.

This clone has a handful of counts. The chain joins TRBV2 to TRBJ2-4; 8 nucleotides agree with TRBD2. Germline V gene data show CDR1 as SNHLY and CDR2 as FYNNEI. Germline trimming cut 6 bases from V and 8 bases from J; bases unmatched to any gene: 6. The CDR3 contains 13 residues. This CDR3 reads CASRLAGKDIQYF. The CDR3 nucleotides are TGTGCCAGCAGGTTAGCGGGGAAGGACATTCAGTACTTC.

This clone occurred once. The chain uses TRBV6-6 and TRBJ2-4; D is perhaps TRBD1 (6 bases). The germline V and J ends were trimmed by 2 bases and 5 bases, with 16 bases remaining between them. The CDR3 covers 16 residues. Germline V lookup: CDR1 MNHNY, CDR2 SVGAGI (reference sequence). DNA for the CDR3: TGTGCCAGCAGTTACCGCCCGGGACACAACCAAAACATTCAGTACTTC. This gives the protein CASSYRPGHNQNIQYF.

The gene calls are TRBV6-1 and TRBJ2-6; D perhaps matches TRBD1 (6 bases). The V and J ends lost 4 bases and 4 bases respectively, with 11 bases between them. The CDR3 is 15 residues long. Germline V gives CDR1 MNHNS, CDR2 SASEGT. CDR3 DNA sequence: TGTGCCAGCAGTGCTACAGGGTGGGGGGCCAACGTCCTGACTTTC. Its translation is CASSATGWGANVLTF.

The chain uses TRBV7-2 and TRBJ2-4; TRBD2 agrees at 7 bases. Trimming took 5 bases from V and 5 from J; bases not matched to a gene: 9. CDR1 is SGHTA, CDR2 FQGNSA, per germline. The CDR3 consists of 15 residues. CDR3 residues: CASSRTGGGQNIQYF. As DNA, the CDR3 is TGTGCCAGCAGCCGGACGGGGGGTGGCCAAAACATTCAGTACTTC.

The J gene is TRBJ2-1, the V gene TRBV27; D unresolved. Germline V gives CDR1 MNHEY, CDR2 SMNVEV (reference sequence). The length of the CDR3 is 13 residues. The ends were cut back, 5 bases at V and 10 bases at J, with 15 bases in the middle. The CDR3, as DNA: TGTGCCAGCAGTCCCACCCGGAGCCTGGAGCAGTTCTTC. Amino acid sequence: CASSPTRSLEQFF.

This sequence joins TRBV29-1 and TRBJ1-6; 8 bases map to TRBD1. There are 13 residues in the CDR3. Germline V CDR1 and CDR2: SQVTM, ANQGSEA. Unmatched junction bases numbered 8, after V lost 6 bases and J lost 10 bases. The CDR3 region has the DNA TGCAGCGTGAAGGGACAGGAGAGCTCACCCCTCCACTTT. Protein product: CSVKGQESSPLHF.

V gene TRBV2 combines with J gene TRBJ1-1, with TRBD1 matching 8 bases. This CDR3 has 14 amino acids. Trimming took 4 bases from V and 5 from J; bases not matched to a gene: 6. Germline loops: CDR1 SNHLY, CDR2 FYNNEI. Here the CDR3 reads CASSAWTGRTEAFF. CDR3 bases: TGTGCCAGCAGTGCCTGGACAGGGCGGACTGAAGCTTTCTTT.

This clone was seen just once. This chain links TRBV4-1 with TRBJ1-1; perhaps TRBD1 as D (6 bases). The CDR3 covers 18 residues. Germline lookup yields CDR1 MGHRA and CDR2 YSYEKL. V was shortened by 0 bases and J by 1 base, with 18 bases between the two germline ends. CDR3: CASSQDSRAADRNTEAFF. The CDR3 nucleotides are TGCGCCAGCAGCCAAGATTCAAGGGCGGCGGACAGGAACACTGAAGCTTTCTTT.

The J gene is TRBJ2-1, the V gene TRBV9; no definite D call. Trimming left V 4 bases short and J 0 bases short, with 11 bases between. Germline CDR1 and CDR2: SGDLS and YYNGEE. This CDR3 comprises 15 residues. CDR3 nucleotide sequence: TGTGCCAGCAGCCTCAGACTTGGCTCCTACAATGAGCAGTTCTTC. Translation: CASSLRLGSYNEQFF.